The rows below give T cell receptor beta chains drawn from one sample of a study of control samples from healthy donors and cancer patients. Sequencing was performed with immunoSEQ multiplex PCR; in TCRdb, only in-frame clones are kept and a portion is missing. This sample has some 120,000 clones, with about 86% found just once. The sample was blood. These receptors originate from a man aged 30 to 39 in good health. Both conserved end residues are part of each CDR3. The order of the fields is V gene, D gene, CDR3 length, CDR3 protein. The D gene is left open where the match is weak.

TRBV19 | NA | 13 | CASSTDRLETQYF
TRBV5-3 | TRBD2 | 16 | CARSRRQRGSTDTQYF
TRBV11-2 | NA | 14 | CASSSLTARDTIYF
TRBV2 | NA | 13 | CASSRDNQETQYF
TRBV11-2 | NA | 13 | CASSSWVTGGYTF
TRBV19 | TRBD1 | 15 | CASRDTGQGESGYTF
TRBV3-1/TRBV3-2 | TRBD1 | 14 | CASSRGQFPEKLFF
TRBV6-6 | TRBD1 | 13 | CASTKQGGNEQFF
TRBV7-9 | NA | 15 | CASSPSAVTPYEQFF
TRBV6-5 | NA | 11 | CASSSVGAAFF
TRBV10-3 | NA | 16 | CAISEREAGMNTEAFF
TRBV12-3/TRBV12-4 | NA | 11 | CASSSYNEQFF
TRBV10-1 | NA | 13 | CASSGYKGTEAFF
TRBV19 | NA | 14 | CATGQGGYTGELFF
TRBV19 | NA | 13 | CASRLSGANVLTF